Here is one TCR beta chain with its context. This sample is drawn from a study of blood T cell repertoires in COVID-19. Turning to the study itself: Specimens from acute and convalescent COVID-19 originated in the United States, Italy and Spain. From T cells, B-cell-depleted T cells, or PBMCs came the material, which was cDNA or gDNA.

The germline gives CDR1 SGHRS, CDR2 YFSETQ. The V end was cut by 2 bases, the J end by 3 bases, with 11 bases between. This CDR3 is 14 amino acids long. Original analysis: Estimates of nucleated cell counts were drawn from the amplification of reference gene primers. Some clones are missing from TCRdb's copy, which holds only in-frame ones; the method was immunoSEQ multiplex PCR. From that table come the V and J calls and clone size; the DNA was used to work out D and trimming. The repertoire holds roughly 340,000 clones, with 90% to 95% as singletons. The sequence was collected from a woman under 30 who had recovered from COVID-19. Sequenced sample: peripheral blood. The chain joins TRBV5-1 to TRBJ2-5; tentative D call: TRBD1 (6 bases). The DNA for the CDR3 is TGCGCCAGCAGCTTCATCTCAGGGGAAGAGACCCAGTACTTC. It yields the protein CASSFISGEETQYF.